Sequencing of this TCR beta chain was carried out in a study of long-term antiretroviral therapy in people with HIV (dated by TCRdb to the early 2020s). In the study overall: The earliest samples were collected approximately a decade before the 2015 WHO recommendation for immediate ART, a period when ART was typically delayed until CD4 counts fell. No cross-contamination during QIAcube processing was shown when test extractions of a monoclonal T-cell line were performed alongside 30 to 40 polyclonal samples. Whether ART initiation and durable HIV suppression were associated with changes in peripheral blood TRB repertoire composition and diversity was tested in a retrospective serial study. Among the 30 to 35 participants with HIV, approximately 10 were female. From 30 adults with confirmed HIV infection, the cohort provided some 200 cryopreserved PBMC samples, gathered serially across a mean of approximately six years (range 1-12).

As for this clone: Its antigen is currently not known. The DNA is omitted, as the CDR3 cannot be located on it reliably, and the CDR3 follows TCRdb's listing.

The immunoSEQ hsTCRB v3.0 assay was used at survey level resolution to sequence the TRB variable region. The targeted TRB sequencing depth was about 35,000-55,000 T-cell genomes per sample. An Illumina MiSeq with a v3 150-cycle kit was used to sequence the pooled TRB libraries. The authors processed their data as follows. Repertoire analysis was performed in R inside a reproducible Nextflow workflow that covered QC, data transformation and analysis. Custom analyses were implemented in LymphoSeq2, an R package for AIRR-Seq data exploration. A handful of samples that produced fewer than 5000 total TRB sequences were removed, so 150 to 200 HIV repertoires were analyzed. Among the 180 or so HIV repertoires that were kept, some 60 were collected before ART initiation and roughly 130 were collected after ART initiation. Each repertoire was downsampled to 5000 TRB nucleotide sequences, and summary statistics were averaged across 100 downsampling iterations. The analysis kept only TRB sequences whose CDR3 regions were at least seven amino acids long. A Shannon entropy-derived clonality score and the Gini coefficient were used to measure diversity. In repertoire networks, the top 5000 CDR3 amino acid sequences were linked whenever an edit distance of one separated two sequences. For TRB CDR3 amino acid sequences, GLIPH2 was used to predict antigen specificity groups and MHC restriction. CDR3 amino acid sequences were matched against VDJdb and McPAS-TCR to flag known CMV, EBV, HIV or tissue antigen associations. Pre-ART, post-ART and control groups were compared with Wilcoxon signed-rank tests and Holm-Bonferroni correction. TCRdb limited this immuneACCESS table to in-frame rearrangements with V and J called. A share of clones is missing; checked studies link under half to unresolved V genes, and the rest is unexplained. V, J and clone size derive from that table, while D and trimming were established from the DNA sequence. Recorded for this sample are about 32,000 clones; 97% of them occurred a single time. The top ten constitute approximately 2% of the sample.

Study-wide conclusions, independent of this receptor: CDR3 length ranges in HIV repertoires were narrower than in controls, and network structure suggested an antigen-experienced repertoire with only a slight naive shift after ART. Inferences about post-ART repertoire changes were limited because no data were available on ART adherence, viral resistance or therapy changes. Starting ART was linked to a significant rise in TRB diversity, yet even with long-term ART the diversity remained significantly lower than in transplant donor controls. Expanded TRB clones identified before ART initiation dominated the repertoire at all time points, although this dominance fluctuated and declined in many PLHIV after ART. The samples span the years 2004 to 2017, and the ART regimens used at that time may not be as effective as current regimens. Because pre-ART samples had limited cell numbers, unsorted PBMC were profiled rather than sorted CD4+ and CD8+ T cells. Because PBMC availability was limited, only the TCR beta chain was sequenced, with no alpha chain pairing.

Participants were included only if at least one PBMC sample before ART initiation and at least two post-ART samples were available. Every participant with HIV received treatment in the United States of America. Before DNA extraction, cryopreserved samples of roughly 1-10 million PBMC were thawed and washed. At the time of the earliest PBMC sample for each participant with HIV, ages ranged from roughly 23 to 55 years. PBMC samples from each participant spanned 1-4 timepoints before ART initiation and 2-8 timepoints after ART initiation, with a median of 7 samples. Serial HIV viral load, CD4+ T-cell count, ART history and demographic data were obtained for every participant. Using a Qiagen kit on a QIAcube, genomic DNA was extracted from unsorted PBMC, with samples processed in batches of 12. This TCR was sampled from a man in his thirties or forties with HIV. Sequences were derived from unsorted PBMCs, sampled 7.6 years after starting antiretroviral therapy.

This receptor has the CDR3 CASSPASVARGNF. The chain is assembled from TRBV18 and TRBJ2-7; TRBD2 is the table's D call, not checked against the DNA. Including cysteine and phenylalanine, the CDR3 has 13 amino acids. According to the germline V gene, CDR1 reads KGHSH and CDR2 reads LQKENI.